This entry lists 7 T cell receptor beta chains sequenced from one sample in a study of breast tumors, draining lymph nodes, adjacent tissues. The lymph nodes were axillary draining lymph nodes from breast cancer patients. TCRdb analysed the multiplex PCR reads with MiXCR anew, one entry per CDR3 protein. The sample contains 120,000 or so distinct CDR3 sequences, about 20% of which appear only once. Sequenced input: axillary lymph node tissue. The receptors here all came from a female donor with breast cancer. Some clones in this sample may be carry-over from other donors' samples.

Remarks on this clonotype: Being one base from a much bigger clone, this may be a read error. V is TRBV5-1 and J is TRBJ2-2; a possible D gene is TRBD1 (5 bases). V shed 7 bases and J shed 6 bases, with 19 bases lying between them. This CDR3 has 15 amino acids. Germline-derived CDR1 and CDR2 are SGHRS and YFSETQ. The CDR3 here is CASGQGMGYAGELFF. CDR3 sequence (DNA): TGCGCCAGCGGCCAGGGCATGGGATACGCCGGGGAGCTGTTTTTT.

In regard to this clonotype: A much bigger clone sits one base away, suggesting this may be a read error. As DNA, the CDR3 is TGTGCCAGTAGTATTGGGGATAGCAATCAGCCCCAGCATTTT. Amino acids: CASSIGDSNQPQHF. The chain employs TRBV19 and TRBJ1-5; the D is unclear. Trimming took off 3 bases at V and 0 bases at J, with 6 bases between the two ends. CDR3 length: 14 residues. Germline lookup yields CDR1 LNHDA and CDR2 SQIVND (reference sequence). The whole variable domain, remainder taken from reference TRBV19 and TRBJ1-5, is DGGITQSPKYLFRKEGQNVTLSCEQNLNHDAMYWYRQDPGQGLRLIYYSQIVNDFQKGDIAEGYSVSREKKESFPLTVTSAQKNPTAFYLCASSIGDSNQPQHFGDGTRLSIL.

A word on this clonotype: Possible read error: a much larger clone is one base away. Because it lacks the conserved phenylalanine or tryptophan at the end, this CDR3 is likely a read error. The chain uses TRBV7-3 and TRBJ2-2; 12 bases fit TRBD2. V gave up 5 bases and J gave up 2 bases; unmatched junction bases: 9. The germline V gene has CDR1 SGHTA and CDR2 FQGTGA. The CDR3 has 18 amino acids. The CDR3 here is CASSPSAGLAGNTGELFL. As DNA, the CDR3 is TGTGCCAGCAGCCCCTCGGCTGGACTAGCGGGAAACACCGGGGAGCTGTTTCTT.

With respect to this clonotype: A read error is possible here, since a much larger clone lies one base away. The V gene is TRBV5-6, the J gene TRBJ2-1; D is undetermined. The V gene lost 3 bases and the J gene lost 8 bases, with 18 bases spanning the gap. CDR3 length: 15 amino acids. Germline lookup yields CDR1 SGHDT and CDR2 YYEEEE. CDR3 DNA sequence: TGTGCCAGCAGCTCCCCCCCCCCTCGTGTCCATGAGCAGTTCTTC. It yields the protein CASSSPPPRVHEQFF.

As concerns this clonotype: With a much larger clone just one base away, this may be a read error. The rearrangement uses TRBV28 and TRBJ1-6; perhaps TRBD1 as D (6 bases). The germline V gene encodes CDR1 MDHEN and CDR2 SYDVKM. The CDR3 runs 15 residues. The CDR3 nucleotides are TGTGCCAGCAGTTTACGGGGGGGCCCTAATCCACCCCTCCACTTT. Its protein is CASSLRGGPNPPLHF.

Only a few counts were recorded for this clonotype. One end of the junction fails to match germline, which may point to a read error. CDR3 residues: CASISAGGPSTGELLF. CDR3 DNA sequence: TGTGCCAGCATTTCAGCGGGAGGGCCTTCGACCGGGGAGCTGTTATTT. The chain couples TRBV2 to TRBJ2-2, with 10 bases matching TRBD2. CDR1 is SNHLY and CDR2 is FYNNEI in the germline V gene. The CDR3 contains 16 residues.

In this sample, this clonotype turned up many times. The chain is built from TRBV6-1 and TRBJ1-6, with a tentative D call TRBD1 (5 bases). CDR3 length equals 14 residues. V gave up 4 bases and J gave up 10 bases, with 14 bases separating them. Germline-derived CDR1 and CDR2 are MNHNS and SASEGT. The CDR3 coding sequence is TGTGCCAGCAGTGTTCAGGGTGTAGACTCACCCCTCCACTTT. Encoded protein: CASSVQGVDSPLHF.